The present T cell receptor (beta chain) was sequenced within a study of shared clonotypes between healthy human individuals. This CDR3 comprises 13 residues. V shed 5 bases, J shed 9 bases, and the junction held 6 bases outside the gene matches. Germline assignment: CDR1 SGHDN and CDR2 FVKESK. Measured with immunoSEQ multiplex PCR; TCRdb has only the in-frame clones, and not every one. The sample shows about 2.3 million clones, 90% to 95% of them seen only once. General study findings and limits: Richness estimates generally favored naive over memory subsets.

In regard to this clone: Its specificity is unknown.

The chain carries TRBV14 and TRBJ2-1; TRBD1 aligns across 8 bases. The sequenced sample consisted of naive CD4+ T cells from PBMCs. Noted subset: CD45RA+ positively selected. The receptor's source is a young man in good health. Some clones in this sample may be carry-over from other donors' samples. CDR3 sequence: CASSFQGAGEQFF. As DNA, the CDR3 is TGTGCCAGCAGCTTCCAGGGGGCTGGTGAGCAGTTCTTC.